The present T cell receptor (beta chain) was sequenced within a study of cytomegalovirus exposure and HLA in healthy donors. Study-wide background: T cells numbering around 170 million yielded some 110 million unique TCR beta sequences in an earlier analysis.

Whole-study findings and limits: Clonal expansion was found to be greater in HLA-associated TCR beta chains than in equally common others in a later analysis. The productive fraction for most TCR beta V segments was about 90% or about 30% in an earlier analysis.

Per germline, CDR1 SGHRS and CDR2 YFSETQ. This CDR3 has 13 amino acids. PCR amplification relied on 60 Vbeta primers (plus 13 Jbeta primers). The protocol was immunoSEQ multiplex PCR, while the TCRdb copy is restricted to in-frame clones and leaves out a portion. The data show 100,000 to 150,000 clones, 77% seen once. Note on this clone: The antigen is not known. At one boundary the junction diverges from the germline segment, which might be a read error.

The sample taken for sequencing was PBMCs. The V and J genes are TRBV5-1 and TRBJ2-4; no clear D. This TCR was sampled from a male donor in good health and CMV-seropositive. In DNA form, the CDR3 reads TGCGCCAGCAGCTTGGTCCCTCAAAACAGTCAGTACTTC. Protein product: CASSLVPQNSQYF.